This record looks at one T cell receptor beta chain sequence and its context. Other DNA variants within this sample encode the same CDR3. The method was immunoSEQ multiplex PCR; TCRdb's version includes in-frame clones alone and lacks a portion of them. Among about 98,000 clones listed, 70% to 90% were seen once. These data originate in a study of preoperative IRX-2 immunotherapy in early breast cancer. V was shortened by 0 bases and J by 4 bases, with 10 bases between the two germline ends. The germline CDR1 and CDR2 sequences are SGHRS and YFSETQ. The CDR3 contains 14 residues. Treatment meaning: preoperative locoregional IRX-2 cytokine immunotherapy. Preoperative locoregional IRX-2 cytokine immunotherapy was tested in the phase Ib source study.

This sequence joins TRBV5-1 and TRBJ1-1, with a possible D match to TRBD1 (5 bases). The source was tumor tissue, collected after IRX-2 immunotherapy. The source is a human donor with breast cancer. The CDR3 DNA follows: TGCGCCAGCAGCTTGGGGGGTACAGGCACTGAAGCTTTCTTT. This sequence encodes CASSLGGTGTEAFF.